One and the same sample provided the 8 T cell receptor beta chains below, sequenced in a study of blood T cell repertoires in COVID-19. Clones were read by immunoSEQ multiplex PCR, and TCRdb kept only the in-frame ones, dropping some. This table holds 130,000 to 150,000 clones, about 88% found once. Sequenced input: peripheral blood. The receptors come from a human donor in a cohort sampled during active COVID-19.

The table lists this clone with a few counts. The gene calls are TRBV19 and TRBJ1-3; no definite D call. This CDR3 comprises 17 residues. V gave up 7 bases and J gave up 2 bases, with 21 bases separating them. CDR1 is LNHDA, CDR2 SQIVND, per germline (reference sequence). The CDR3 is CASNSAMTLLAGNTIYF. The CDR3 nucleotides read TGTGCCAGTAACAGTGCGATGACCCTTCTTGCTGGAAACACCATATATTTT.

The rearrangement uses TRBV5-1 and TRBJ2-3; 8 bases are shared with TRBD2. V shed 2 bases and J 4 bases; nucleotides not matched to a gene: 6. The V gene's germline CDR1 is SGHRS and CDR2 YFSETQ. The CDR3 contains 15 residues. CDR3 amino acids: CASSFYGGASDTQYF. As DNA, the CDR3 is TGCGCCAGCAGCTTTTACGGGGGGGCCTCAGATACGCAGTATTTT.

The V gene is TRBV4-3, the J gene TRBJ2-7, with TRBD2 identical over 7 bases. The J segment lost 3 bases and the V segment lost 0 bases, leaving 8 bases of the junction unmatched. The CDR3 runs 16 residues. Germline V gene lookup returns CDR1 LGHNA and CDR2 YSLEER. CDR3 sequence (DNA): TGCGCCAGCAGCCAAGATAGCCCAGCGGGAATCTACGAGCAGTACTTC. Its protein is CASSQDSPAGIYEQYF.

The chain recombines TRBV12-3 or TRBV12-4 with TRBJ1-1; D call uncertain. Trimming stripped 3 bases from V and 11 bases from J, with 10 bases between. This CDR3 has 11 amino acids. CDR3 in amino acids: CASSLRVWAFF. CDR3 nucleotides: TGTGCCAGCAGTTTGAGGGTGTGGGCTTTCTTT.

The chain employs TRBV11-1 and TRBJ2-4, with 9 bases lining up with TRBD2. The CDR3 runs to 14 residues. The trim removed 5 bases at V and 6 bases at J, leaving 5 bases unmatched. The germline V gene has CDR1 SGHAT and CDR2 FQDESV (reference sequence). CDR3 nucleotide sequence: TGTGCCAGCAGCCAGACTAGCGGAGGAAACATTCAGTACTTC. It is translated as CASSQTSGGNIQYF.

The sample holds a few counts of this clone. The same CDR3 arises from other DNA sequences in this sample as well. CDR3 nucleotide sequence: TGTGCCAGCAGACGTAGCTCCTATAATTCACCCCTCCACTTT. Translating gives CASRRSSYNSPLHF. The chain is built from TRBV6-5 and TRBJ1-6; D is ambiguous. Germline V CDR1 and CDR2: MNHEY, SVGAGI. Trimming stripped 6 bases from V and 0 bases from J, with 6 bases between. The CDR3 is made up of 14 amino acids.

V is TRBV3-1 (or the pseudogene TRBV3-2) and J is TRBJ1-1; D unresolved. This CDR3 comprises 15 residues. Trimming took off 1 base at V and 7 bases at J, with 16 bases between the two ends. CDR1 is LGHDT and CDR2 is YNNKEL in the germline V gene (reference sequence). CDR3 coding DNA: TGTGCCAGCAGCCAAGGACCCGGGTTTTTTCTTGAAGCTTTCTTT. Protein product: CASSQGPGFFLEAFF.

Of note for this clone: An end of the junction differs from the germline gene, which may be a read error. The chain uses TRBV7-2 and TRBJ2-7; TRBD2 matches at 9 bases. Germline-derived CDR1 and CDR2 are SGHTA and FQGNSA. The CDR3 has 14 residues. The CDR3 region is CASSLALSSGDSSF. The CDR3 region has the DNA TGTGCCAGCAGCTTAGCGCTGTCTAGCGGGGACTCGTCCTTC.